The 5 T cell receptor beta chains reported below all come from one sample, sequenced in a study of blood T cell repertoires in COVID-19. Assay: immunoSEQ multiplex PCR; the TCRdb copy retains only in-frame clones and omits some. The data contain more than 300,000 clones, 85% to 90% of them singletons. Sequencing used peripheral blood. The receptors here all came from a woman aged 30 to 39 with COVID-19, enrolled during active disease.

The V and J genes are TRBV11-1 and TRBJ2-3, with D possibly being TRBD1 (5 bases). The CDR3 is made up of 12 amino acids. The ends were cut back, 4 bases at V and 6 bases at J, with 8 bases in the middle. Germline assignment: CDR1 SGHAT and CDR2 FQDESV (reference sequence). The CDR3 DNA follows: TGTGCCAGCAGCTCAGGGTGGGATACGCAGTATTTT. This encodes CASSSGWDTQYF.

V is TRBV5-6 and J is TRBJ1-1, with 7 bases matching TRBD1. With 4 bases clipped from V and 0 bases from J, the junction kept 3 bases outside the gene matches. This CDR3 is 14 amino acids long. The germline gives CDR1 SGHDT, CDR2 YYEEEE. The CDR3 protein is CASSPDRVNTEAFF. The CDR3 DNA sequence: TGTGCCAGCAGCCCTGACAGGGTGAACACTGAAGCTTTCTTT.

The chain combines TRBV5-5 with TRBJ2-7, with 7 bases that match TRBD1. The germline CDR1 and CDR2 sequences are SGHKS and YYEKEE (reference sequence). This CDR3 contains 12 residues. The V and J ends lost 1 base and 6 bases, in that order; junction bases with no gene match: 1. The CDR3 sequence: CASSLNRGEQYF. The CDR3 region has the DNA TGTGCCAGCAGCTTGAACAGGGGCGAGCAGTACTTC. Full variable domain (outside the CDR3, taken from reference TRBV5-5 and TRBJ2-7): DAGVTQSPTHLIKTRGQQVTLRCSPISGHKSVSWYQQVLGQGPQFIFQYYEKEERGRGNFPDRFSARQFPNYSSELNVNALLLGDSALYLCASSLNRGEQYFGPGTRLTVT.

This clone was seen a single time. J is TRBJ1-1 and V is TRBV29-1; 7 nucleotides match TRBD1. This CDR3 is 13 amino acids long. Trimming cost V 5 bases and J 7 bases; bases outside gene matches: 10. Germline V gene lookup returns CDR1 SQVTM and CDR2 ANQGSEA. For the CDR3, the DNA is TGCAGCGTTCAACAGGGGTCAAACTATGAAGCTTTCTTT. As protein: CSVQQGSNYEAFF.

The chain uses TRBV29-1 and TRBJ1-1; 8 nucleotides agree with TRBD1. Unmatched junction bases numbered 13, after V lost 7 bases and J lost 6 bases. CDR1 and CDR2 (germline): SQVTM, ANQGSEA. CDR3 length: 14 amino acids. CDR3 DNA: TGCAGCGGCTCCAAGACAGGGGATGTAGCTGAAGCTTTCTTT. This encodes CSGSKTGDVAEAFF.